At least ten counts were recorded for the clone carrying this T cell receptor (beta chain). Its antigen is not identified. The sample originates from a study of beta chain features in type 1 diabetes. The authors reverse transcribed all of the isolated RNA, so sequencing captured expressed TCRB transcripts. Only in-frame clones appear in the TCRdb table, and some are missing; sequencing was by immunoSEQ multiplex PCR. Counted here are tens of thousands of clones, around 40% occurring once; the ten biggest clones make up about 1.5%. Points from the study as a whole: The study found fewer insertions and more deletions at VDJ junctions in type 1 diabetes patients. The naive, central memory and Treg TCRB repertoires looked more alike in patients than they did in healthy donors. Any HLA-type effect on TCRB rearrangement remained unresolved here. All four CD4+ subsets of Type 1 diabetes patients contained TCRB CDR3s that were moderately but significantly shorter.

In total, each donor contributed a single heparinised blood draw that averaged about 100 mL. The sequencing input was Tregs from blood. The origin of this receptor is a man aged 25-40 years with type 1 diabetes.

The chain's CDR3 is CASSSTGGRELYGYTF. In DNA form, the CDR3 reads TGTGCCAGCAGCTCGACAGGGGGCCGTGAACTATATGGCTACACCTTC. The chain joins TRBV7-2 to TRBJ1-2; the match to TRBD1 covers 10 bases. Germline loops: CDR1 SGHTA, CDR2 FQGNSA. This CDR3 has 16 residues. V lost 4 bases to trimming and J lost 5 bases; unmatched junction nucleotides: 10.